The subject of this entry is one T cell receptor beta chain. It has no known antigen specificity. Base quality data are lacking; no much larger clone is found one base away. The record originates from a study of T cell repertoires in cytomegalovirus infection (dated by TCRdb to between 2018 and 2020). Concerning the study at large: Peptide stimulations targeted recently identified HLA-C-restricted CMV epitopes, whose presentation resists viral immunomodulation, together with well-studied HLA-B-restricted epitopes. Because public TCR beta signatures pointed to carriage of CMV infection together with the matching HLA type, the HLA type of each donor mattered for the analysis.

Study-level results and caveats: Carriers of CMV infection plus the relevant HLA type were discriminated by the cumulative frequency of public TCR beta family members in the study cohort and in an independent roughly 320-donor cohort. The ex vivo response was dominated by HLA-C-restricted CMV-specific TCR beta clonotypes, which also provided the single most frequent clonotype in two of eight donors.

The junction carries 12 bases between V and J, which are trimmed by 4 bases and 3 bases respectively. CDR1 is given as SGHTA and CDR2 as FQGNSA, both from the germline V gene. The CDR3 holds 14 amino acids from the cysteine to the phenylalanine. Left in the record is the CDR3 DNA by itself, 42 bases read in frame from the first base. For sequencing, an Illumina HiSeq 1500 was employed. TCRdb cleaned the public reads at Q25 with fastp, built clones with MiXCR and kept in-frame beta chains. Rows are unified per CDR3 protein, each entry keeping the most common DNA and genes. The sample table contains roughly 69,000 distinct CDR3 sequences; only one count was recorded for around 20% of them. Under 85% of the sample comes from the top ten. Sample treatment or condition, as interpreted from the label and publication: in vitro stimulation with specific CMV peptide epitopes to enrich CMV-specific T cells.

Sequenced here: CD8+ T cells from cultured PBMCs, sampled from culture after CMV antigen stimulation. Recombination connected TRBV7-2 to TRBJ1-1, with a weak D call of TRBD1 (5 bases match). The source is a human donor in good health (CMV status not recorded). Some clones in this sample may be carry-over from other donors' samples. The DNA reads TGTGCCAGCAGCTCCCGGGACGGCTACACTGAAGCTTTCTTT. Translated, this gives CASSSRDGYTEAFF.